Each of the 10 T cell receptor beta chains below was sequenced from the same sample in a study of blood T cells in healthy people across ages. Through a sample-barcoded 5' primer and a J-beta primer mix, a second PCR was run for about 6 to 11 cycles. TCRdb recomputed calls from the 5' RACE reads with MiXCR, one row per CDR3 protein. The table records fewer than 1,200,000 distinct CDR3 sequences, 20% to 25% of them present only once. The sample also formed part of further work on T cells of mothers and their children.

The specimen was blood. The source of these receptors is a girl aged 2-10 years in good health.

This chain connects TRBV29-1 to TRBJ2-5, with D tentatively TRBD2 (6 bases). The germline gives CDR1 SQVTM, CDR2 ANQGSEA. Trimming cost V 1 base and J 4 bases, with 16 bases left between them. The CDR3 is 15 amino acids. CDR3: CSVEARGRSRETQYF. The CDR3 DNA follows: TGCAGCGTTGAAGCTCGGGGGAGAAGTAGAGAGACCCAGTACTTC.

This clonotype was seen only a few times. This chain uses TRBV20-1 with TRBJ2-1, with TRBD2 matching over 9 bases. The CDR3 loop spans 13 amino acids. The germline V gene encodes CDR1 DFQATT and CDR2 SNEGSKA (reference sequence). Losses at the gene ends were 2 bases for V and 10 bases for J; bases not matched to a gene: 6. In DNA form, the CDR3 reads TGCAGTGCTAGACCAATAGCGGGAGCGGAGCAGTTCTTC. Protein: CSARPIAGAEQFF.

This clonotype was counted between two and nine times. The chain couples TRBV19 to TRBJ1-1, with TRBD1 as a possible D gene (6 bases). The ends were cut back, 5 bases at V and 7 bases at J, with 17 bases in the middle. The CDR3 extends over 14 amino acids. Germline V gives CDR1 LNHDA, CDR2 SQIVND (reference sequence). This chain's CDR3 is CASSLVQGAHEAFF. DNA of the CDR3: TGTGCCAGTAGTCTGGTACAGGGAGCCCATGAAGCTTTCTTT. The full variable domain, rest sourced from reference TRBV19 and TRBJ1-1, is DGGITQSPKYLFRKEGQNVTLSCEQNLNHDAMYWYRQDPGQGLRLIYYSQIVNDFQKGDIAEGYSVSREKKESFPLTVTSAQKNPTAFYLCASSLVQGAHEAFFGQGTRLTVV.

The rearrangement links TRBV6-5 to TRBJ2-7; tentative D call: TRBD2 (5 bases). The ends were cut back, 6 bases at V and 11 bases at J, with 23 bases in the middle. The CDR3 spans 14 residues. From germline, CDR1 is MNHEY and CDR2 SVGAGI. The DNA for the CDR3 is TGTGCCAGCAGCCCATCCTCGGACTCCACGAAGAAGTACTTC. Protein: CASSPSSDSTKKYF.

The chain recombines TRBV6-5 with TRBJ1-1; D is ambiguous. Germline CDR1 and CDR2: MNHEY and SVGAGI. The V end was cut by 2 bases, the J end by 5 bases, with 18 bases between. The CDR3 runs 16 residues. The CDR3: CASSYTELLVRTEAFF. The CDR3 DNA reads TGTGCCAGCAGTTACACGGAGTTGTTGGTGAGGACTGAAGCTTTCTTT.

The gene calls are TRBV12-3 or TRBV12-4 and TRBJ2-5; D gene unclear. There are 12 residues in the CDR3. The ends were cut back, 10 bases at V and 5 bases at J, with 14 bases in the middle. CDR3 region: CATDRGGETQYF. DNA for the CDR3: TGTGCCACCGATCGAGGTGGGGAGACCCAGTACTTC.

The J gene is TRBJ1-1, the V gene TRBV6-5; maybe TRBD1 (5 bases). Germline V gives CDR1 MNHEY, CDR2 SVGAGI. The CDR3 runs to 15 residues. The V end was cut by 7 bases, the J end by 2 bases, with 17 bases between. The CDR3: CASNPSSGGNTEAFF. CDR3 sequence (DNA): TGTGCCAGCAACCCATCCTCCGGGGGAAACACTGAAGCTTTCTTT.

This clonotype was seen more than once but under ten times. This chain joins TRBV28 and TRBJ2-1; D is possibly TRBD2 (6 bases). Trimming pared 1 base from V and 8 bases from J, leaving 12 bases between. Germline V gene data show CDR1 as MDHEN and CDR2 as SYDVKM. This CDR3 is built from 14 residues. The CDR3 here is CASSLFTGDDEQFF. The CDR3 DNA sequence: TGTGCCAGCAGTTTATTCACGGGAGACGATGAGCAGTTCTTC.

CDR3 sequence reads: CASSLREGRLAGDTDTQYF. The DNA of the CDR3 is TGTGCCAGCAGCTTAAGAGAGGGACGACTAGCGGGGGACACAGATACGCAGTATTTT. The rearrangement links TRBV7-3 to TRBJ2-3; 12 bases line up with TRBD2. The CDR3 has 19 amino acids. V was pared by 1 base and J by 2 bases, with 10 bases of the junction left unmatched. The germline gives CDR1 SGHTA, CDR2 FQGTGA.

The V gene is TRBV11-2, the J gene TRBJ2-5; TRBD2 matches 14 bases. Germline-derived CDR1 and CDR2 are SGHAT and FQNNGV. This CDR3 contains 17 residues. V was pared by 4 bases and J by 3 bases, with 7 bases of the junction left unmatched. CDR3 amino acids: CASSSGTGLAGEETQYF. CDR3 sequence (DNA): TGTGCCAGCAGCTCCGGGACGGGACTAGCGGGAGAAGAGACCCAGTACTTC.